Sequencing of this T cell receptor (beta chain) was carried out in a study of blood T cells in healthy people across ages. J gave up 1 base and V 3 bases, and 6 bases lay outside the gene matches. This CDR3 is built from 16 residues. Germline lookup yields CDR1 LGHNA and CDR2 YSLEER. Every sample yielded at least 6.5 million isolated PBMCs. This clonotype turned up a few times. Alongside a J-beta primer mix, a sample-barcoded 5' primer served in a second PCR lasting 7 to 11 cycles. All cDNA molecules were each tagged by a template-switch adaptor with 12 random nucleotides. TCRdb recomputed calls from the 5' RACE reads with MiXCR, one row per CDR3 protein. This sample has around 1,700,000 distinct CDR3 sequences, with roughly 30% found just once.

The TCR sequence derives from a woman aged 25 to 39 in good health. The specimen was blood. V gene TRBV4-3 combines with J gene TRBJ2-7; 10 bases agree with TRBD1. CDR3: CASSQSGTGESYEQYF. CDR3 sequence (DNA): TGCGCCAGCAGCCAGAGTGGGACAGGGGAATCCTACGAGCAGTACTTC.